This T cell receptor (beta chain) was found in a study of blood T cell repertoires in COVID-19. Here immunoSEQ multiplex PCR was the method, and the copy in TCRdb shows in-frame clones only, minus some. The sample has 55,000 to 80,000 clones, around 83% seen once; the top ten hold roughly 5.4%. This CDR3 is built from 17 residues. J was trimmed by 4 bases and V by 1 base; bases with no gene match: 10. Germline CDR1 is SQVTM and CDR2 is ANQGSEA. The clonotype originates from a man aged 50-59 years with active COVID-19. This chain joins TRBV29-1 and TRBJ2-2, with 9 nucleotides matching TRBD1. Sequences were obtained from peripheral blood. As DNA, the CDR3 is TGCAGCGTTGAAGTCTTAGGCAGGGACAGGGTCACCGGGGAGCTGTTTTTT. It is translated as CSVEVLGRDRVTGELFF.